The next 29 T cell receptor beta chains were all read from a single sample in a study of blood T cell repertoires in COVID-19. Assay: immunoSEQ multiplex PCR; the TCRdb copy retains only in-frame clones and omits some. The sample holds tens of thousands of clones; roughly 86% are singletons and the top ten take approximately 29%. The sequencing input was peripheral blood. These receptors were obtained from a man aged 50 to 60 with acute or convalescent COVID-19.

The V gene is TRBV5-1, the J gene TRBJ2-5, with TRBD2 as a possible D gene (6 bases). CDR3 size: 13 residues. Germline V gives CDR1 SGHRS, CDR2 YFSETQ. Trimming took off 5 bases at V and 3 bases at J, with 11 bases between the two ends. The CDR3 sequence is CASRVGEEETQYF. CDR3 in DNA: TGCGCCAGCAGGGTGGGGGAGGAAGAGACCCAGTACTTC.

This sequence joins TRBV5-1 and TRBJ2-3; 8 bases map to TRBD1. Germline lookup yields CDR1 SGHRS and CDR2 YFSETQ. The ends lost 7 bases at V and 5 bases at J; junction bases unmatched: 9. The CDR3 loop spans 14 amino acids. The CDR3 DNA reads TGCGCCAGCTCCCCGACAGGGGTTAGAGATACGCAGTATTTT. Its translation: CASSPTGVRDTQYF.

This sequence joins TRBV27 and TRBJ1-2, with 7 bases identical to TRBD1. Losses at the gene ends were 3 bases for V and 6 bases for J; bases not matched to a gene: 4. Germline CDR1 is MNHEY and CDR2 is SMNVEV (reference sequence). The CDR3 spans 13 residues. CDR3 sequence reads: CASSFVQGNGYTF. The CDR3, as DNA: TGTGCCAGCAGTTTCGTACAGGGGAATGGCTACACCTTC.

J is TRBJ2-7 and V is TRBV6-1, with 7 positions matching TRBD1. Germline V lookup: CDR1 MNHNS, CDR2 SASEGT. V shed 2 bases and J 0 bases; nucleotides not matched to a gene: 7. The CDR3 sequence is 16 residues long. Here the CDR3 DNA reads TGTGCCAGCAGTGAACCGACCGGACAGGCCTCCTACGAGCAGTACTTC. Protein product: CASSEPTGQASYEQYF.

This chain joins TRBV7-9 and TRBJ2-7; 9 bases line up with TRBD1. Germline V lookup: CDR1 SEHNR, CDR2 FQNEAQ (reference sequence). CDR3 size: 14 residues. V was pared by 5 bases and J by 5 bases, with 7 bases of the junction left unmatched. CDR3 loop: CASSAWTGENEQYF. CDR3 DNA: TGTGCCAGCAGCGCCTGGACAGGGGAAAACGAGCAGTACTTC.

The rearrangement joins TRBV23-1 to TRBJ2-5; D remains unclear. TRBV23-1 is an ORF; its function is uncertain. V was shortened by 3 bases and J by 5 bases, with 4 bases between the two germline ends. This CDR3 is 11 amino acids long. The CDR3 DNA reads TGCGCCAGCAGTCAGAGGGAGACCCAGTACTTC. It specifies CASSQRETQYF.

The chain is built from TRBV27 and TRBJ2-7; 8 nucleotides line up with TRBD1. This CDR3 contains 15 residues. Trimming at V came to 5 bases and at J to 4 bases, leaving 10 bases not matched to a gene. Germline V gives CDR1 MNHEY, CDR2 SMNVEV (reference sequence). The CDR3 is CASSSLGTGVYEQYF. CDR3 nucleotide sequence: TGTGCCAGCAGTAGCTTAGGGACAGGAGTATACGAGCAGTACTTC.

This clone was counted between two and nine times. The V call is TRBV27, the J call TRBJ1-6, with a possible D match to TRBD1 (5 bases). CDR3 length equals 12 residues. Between the trimmed V and J ends, which lost 6 bases and 9 bases, there was a span of 9 bases. CDR1 and CDR2 from the germline V gene are MNHEY and SMNVEV (reference sequence). The CDR3 loop reads CASRAGLSPLHF. The CDR3 coding sequence is TGTGCCAGCAGGGCAGGGCTTTCACCCCTCCACTTT.

This chain links TRBV15 with TRBJ1-2; D call uncertain. There are 16 residues in the CDR3. Between the trimmed V and J ends, which lost 5 bases and 8 bases, there was a span of 24 bases. Germline V CDR1 and CDR2: LNHNV, YYDKDF (reference sequence). The CDR3 DNA follows: TGTGCCACCAGCCCTCTCCGCGGGGTACCCAGCCCCGGCTACACCTTC. Translating gives CATSPLRGVPSPGYTF.

The chain has TRBV6-5 and TRBJ2-1; 7 positions match TRBD1. V was clipped by 11 bases and J by 10 bases; unmatched bases: 8. The CDR3 has 11 residues. The V gene's germline CDR1 is MNHEY and CDR2 SVGAGI. This CDR3 reads CAGQTDREQFF. The CDR3 DNA sequence: TGTGCCGGCCAGACGGACAGGGAGCAGTTCTTC.

This clone has only a few counts. The chain is built from TRBV6-6 and TRBJ2-6, with a weak D call TRBD2 (6 bases). The CDR3 length is 16 residues. V was cut by 0 bases and J by 0 bases, with 6 bases left in between. CDR1 and CDR2 from the germline V gene are MNHNY and SVGAGI (reference sequence). CDR3 coding DNA: TGTGCCAGCAGTTACTCGGGGGGCTCTGGGGCCAACGTCCTGACTTTC. Encoded protein: CASSYSGGSGANVLTF.

The chain is built from TRBV21-1 and TRBJ1-5; the D segment call TRBD1 is taken from the table without a DNA check. TRBV21-1 is termed a pseudogene. The CDR3 spans 18 residues. The CDR3 is CASSPRTGGGGSNQPQHF. The CDR3 DNA reads TGTGCCAGCAGCCCGCGGACAGGGGGCGGTGGTAGCAATCAGCCCCAGCATTTT.

This clone came up a few times. V is TRBV7-9 and J is TRBJ1-5; D is possibly TRBD1 (5 bases). The CDR3 sequence is 15 residues long. CDR1 and CDR2 (germline): SEHNR, FQNEAQ (reference sequence). V lost 5 bases, J lost 1 base, and 12 bases lay in between. The CDR3 sequence is CASSTQGSSNQPQHF. CDR3 in DNA: TGTGCCAGCAGCACCCAGGGATCCAGCAATCAGCCCCAGCATTTT.

The J gene is TRBJ2-5, the V gene TRBV6-5, with 11 bases identical to TRBD2. The CDR3 covers 14 residues. CDR1 is MNHEY, CDR2 SVGAGI, per germline. Trimming removed 11 bases from V and 4 bases from J; junction bases left unmatched: 9. The CDR3 loop reads CAASLAGGRETQYF. The CDR3 DNA reads as TGTGCCGCCTCTCTAGCGGGGGGCCGAGAGACCCAGTACTTC.

The V and J genes are TRBV4-2 and TRBJ2-3, with 9 nucleotides matching TRBD2. The CDR3 consists of 15 residues. The ends lost 5 bases at V and 0 bases at J; junction bases unmatched: 3. Germline V CDR1 and CDR2: LGHNA, YNFKEQ. The CDR3 DNA sequence: TGTGCCAGCAGCGGGCTAGCGGGGAGCACAGATACGCAGTATTTT. Translation gives CASSGLAGSTDTQYF.

The V call is TRBV19, the J call TRBJ1-1; D is perhaps TRBD1 (5 bases). Germline V gene data show CDR1 as LNHDA and CDR2 as SQIVND (reference sequence). V shed 3 bases and J shed 7 bases, with 9 bases lying between them. This CDR3 comprises 12 residues. The CDR3 protein is CASSMVQGEAFF. As DNA, the CDR3 is TGTGCCAGTAGTATGGTCCAGGGTGAAGCTTTCTTT.

The genes are TRBV5-4 and TRBJ2-7, with TRBD2 identical over 7 bases. CDR3 size: 16 residues. The germline gives CDR1 SGHNT, CDR2 YYREEE (reference sequence). V shed 4 bases, J shed 1 base, and the junction held 11 bases outside the gene matches. In DNA form, the CDR3 reads TGTGCCAGCAGCCCGGCCAGCGGGGTTATTTCCTACGAGCAGTACTTC. Its protein product is CASSPASGVISYEQYF. Together with reference TRBV5-4 and TRBJ2-7, the CDR3 gives the full variable domain: ETGVTQSPTHLIKTRGQQVTLRCSSQSGHNTVSWYQQALGQGPQFIFQYYREEENGRGNFPPRFSGLQFPNYSSELNVNALELDDSALYLCASSPASGVISYEQYFGPGTRLTVT.

The chain carries TRBV6-5 and TRBJ1-5; TRBD1 matches at 11 bases. The germline V gene has CDR1 MNHEY and CDR2 SVGAGI. With V trimmed by 1 base and J by 5 bases, 4 bases remained unmatched. The CDR3 is 16 amino acids. The CDR3 bases are TGTGCCAGCAGTTACTTCGGACAGGGGGCTGATCAGCCCCAGCATTTT. Translated, it gives CASSYFGQGADQPQHF.

The J gene is TRBJ2-3, the V gene TRBV10-1; D is perhaps TRBD2 (5 bases). Trimming removed 3 bases at V and 1 base at J, with 5 bases between. CDR3 size: 13 residues. CDR1 and CDR2 (germline): WNHNN, SYGVQD (reference sequence). CDR3 in DNA: TGCGCCAGCAGTGAAGCGGGCACAGATACGCAGTATTTT. Protein sequence: CASSEAGTDTQYF.

The chain employs TRBV6-6 and TRBJ2-6; D is unclear. V was pared by 2 bases and J by 1 base, with 6 bases between. The germline V gene encodes CDR1 MNHNY and CDR2 SVGAGI (reference sequence). The CDR3 runs to 15 residues. CDR3 DNA sequence: TGTGCCAGCAGTTACGTCCAGTCTGGGGCCAACGTCCTGACTTTC. Its protein is CASSYVQSGANVLTF.

The rearrangement uses TRBV18 and TRBJ1-1, with a tentative D call TRBD1 (5 bases). The CDR3 sequence is 13 residues long. Trimming shortened V by 6 bases and J by 6 bases, and 14 bases separated the two germline ends. Germline CDR1 KGHSH, CDR2 LQKENI. CDR3 sequence (DNA): TGTGCCAGCTCCCAGGCCGGGGGGGCTGAAGCTTTCTTT. Translation: CASSQAGGAEAFF.

CDR3 bases: TGTGCCAGCAGCACTCAGCGGGCAACTAATGAAAAACTGTTTTTT. Translated, it gives CASSTQRATNEKLFF. The V call is TRBV7-6, the J call TRBJ1-4, with D uncertain. The germline CDR1 and CDR2 sequences are SGHVS and FNYEAQ. The V gene lost 5 bases and the J gene lost 0 bases, with 10 bases spanning the gap. The length of the CDR3 is 15 residues.

The rearrangement uses TRBV19 and TRBJ2-3; 8 positions match TRBD2. The CDR3 loop spans 14 amino acids. V lost 1 base to trimming and J lost 14 bases; unmatched junction nucleotides: 11. Germline assignment: CDR1 LNHDA and CDR2 SQIVND (reference sequence). CDR3 nucleotides: TGTGCCAGTAGTATAGCAAATAGCGGGGATTTTCCGTATTTT. Translated: CASSIANSGDFPYF. The full variable domain, completed using reference TRBV19 and TRBJ2-3, is DGGITQSPKYLFRKEGQNVTLSCEQNLNHDAMYWYRQDPGQGLRLIYYSQIVNDFQKGDIAEGYSVSREKKESFPLTVTSAQKNPTAFYLCASSIANSGDFPYFGPGTRLTVL.

The chain recombines TRBV2 with TRBJ1-6, with TRBD1 matching over 7 bases. Germline lookup yields CDR1 SNHLY and CDR2 FYNNEI. V dropped 5 bases and J dropped 4; count of bases not matched to a gene: 2. This CDR3 is 14 amino acids long. The CDR3 sequence: CASSRDRYNSPLHF. CDR3 coding DNA: TGTGCCAGCAGTCGGGACAGATATAATTCACCCCTCCACTTT. Supplemented by reference TRBV2 and TRBJ1-6, the full variable domain reads EPEVTQTPSHQVTQMGQEVILRCVPISNHLYFYWYRQILGQKVEFLVSFYNNEISEKSEIFDDQFSVERPDGSNFTLKIRSTKLEDSAMYFCASSRDRYNSPLHFGNGTRLTVT.

This chain links TRBV28 with TRBJ2-1, with 8 bases identical to TRBD1. V lost 5 bases, J lost 7 bases, and 13 bases stayed unmatched. The length of the CDR3 is 16 residues. Germline-derived CDR1 and CDR2 are MDHEN and SYDVKM. The CDR3 DNA reads as TGTGCCAGCAGTCCTATGACAGGGGCAGTCCCTAATGAGCAGTTCTTC. It encodes CASSPMTGAVPNEQFF.

The chain uses TRBV18 and TRBJ2-7; D not resolved. This CDR3 is built from 13 residues. Between the trimmed V and J ends, which lost 4 bases and 2 bases, there was a span of 9 bases. Per the germline V gene, CDR1 is KGHSH and CDR2 is LQKENI. The CDR3 is CASSLRGPYEQYF. CDR3 sequence (DNA): TGTGCCAGCTCACTCAGAGGTCCCTACGAGCAGTACTTC.

This clone is a singleton in its sample. The rearrangement uses TRBV7-8 and TRBJ2-7; 7 nucleotides line up with TRBD1. After removal of 0 bases from V and 5 bases from J, the junction contained 10 bases not matched to a gene. Germline CDR1 and CDR2: SGHVS and FQNEAQ. This CDR3 comprises 16 residues. The DNA of the CDR3 is TGTGCCAGCAGCTTAGCATCCCAAGTCAGGGGGAACGAGCAGTACTTC. Its translation is CASSLASQVRGNEQYF.

The V call is TRBV19, the J call TRBJ2-7; perhaps TRBD1 as D (5 bases). Germline V CDR1 and CDR2: LNHDA, SQIVND (reference sequence). The germline V and J ends were trimmed by 5 bases and 3 bases, with 14 bases remaining between them. The CDR3 runs 14 residues. The CDR3 coding sequence is TGTGCCAGTAGTGGAAGACACAGGTTCTACGAGCAGTACTTC. Its protein is CASSGRHRFYEQYF.

J is TRBJ1-5 and V is TRBV7-9; perhaps TRBD1 as D (5 bases). The CDR3 extends over 13 amino acids. In germline, CDR1 is SEHNR, CDR2 FQNEAQ (reference sequence). Deletions cut 5 bases from V and 5 bases from J, with 10 bases between. CDR3 DNA: TGTGCCAGCAGCCTGACAGTAGATCAGCCCCAGCATTTT. As protein: CASSLTVDQPQHF.